The source of this T cell receptor beta chain is a study of blood T cell repertoires in COVID-19. Looking at the study overall: Whether acute or convalescent, the COVID-19 samples came from the United States, Italy and Spain. From T cells, B-cell-depleted T cells, or PBMCs came the material, which was cDNA or gDNA.

Per the original methods: Reference gene primer amplification yielded estimated nucleated cell counts. This table comes from immunoSEQ multiplex PCR, and its TCRdb copy is limited to in-frame clones, with some not included. V and J calls and clone size are as listed in that table; D and trimming were resolved from the DNA. This sample has about 160,000 clones, with approximately 80% found just once. The CDR3 spans 13 residues. The V end lost 1 base, the J end lost 7 bases, and 9 bases lay between the germline ends. Germline V gene sequence: CDR1 SGHNT, CDR2 YENEEA. The source is a human donor in a cohort sampled during active COVID-19. Material: peripheral blood. The chain joins TRBV11-3 to TRBJ2-3; D remains ambiguous. The CDR3: CASSLVYGYTQYF. As DNA, the CDR3 is TGTGCCAGCAGCTTAGTCTACGGGTATACGCAGTATTTT.